A single sample gave rise to the 28 T cell receptor beta chains below, sequenced in a study of vaccination and CD4 T cells after COVID-19. Cultured CD4+ T-cell DNA underwent Oncomine TCR Beta short-read sequencing. MiXCR was run by TCRdb on the PCR reads, yielding one entry per CDR3 protein. The repertoire consists of over 10,000 distinct CDR3 sequences, with roughly 41% occurring once and the leading ten covering approximately 8.8%. The treatment was: roughly ten-day PBMC culture with coronavirus spike peptide pools or control peptides (ViraFEST assay). For these TCRs, the target antigens are not known. The sequenced sample consisted of CD4+ T cells from blood, cultured in vitro. Receptor source: a human donor who had recovered from COVID-19.

This clonotype showed up just a few times. The chain joins TRBV27 to TRBJ2-1; 9 bases map to TRBD1. Trimming at V came to 2 bases and at J to 5 bases, leaving 10 bases not matched to a gene. The germline gives CDR1 MNHEY, CDR2 SMNVEV (reference sequence). The CDR3 spans 17 residues. The CDR3, as DNA: TGTGCCAGCAGTTTAACGTTCCGGACAGGGGCCCACAATGAGCAGTTCTTC. It specifies CASSLTFRTGAHNEQFF.

V usage is TRBV6-1 and J usage is TRBJ2-7; the D call may be TRBD1 or TRBD2 (6 bases each). Trimming removed 10 bases from V and 5 bases from J, with 15 bases in between. From germline, CDR1 is MNHNS and CDR2 SASEGT. This CDR3 has 12 residues. Here the CDR3 DNA reads TGTGCCACCGCTTGGGGGGCCCACGAGCAGTACTTC. It specifies CATAWGAHEQYF.

This clonotype was observed a handful of times. This rearrangement joins TRBV15 to TRBJ1-1, with 7 nucleotides matching TRBD1. This CDR3 comprises 14 residues. V lost 5 bases, J lost 5 bases, and 8 bases stayed unmatched. Germline V lookup: CDR1 LNHNV, CDR2 YYDKDF (reference sequence). CDR3 in DNA: TGTGCCACCAGCTACCCAGGGGGGAGAACTGAAGCTTTCTTT. Translation gives CATSYPGGRTEAFF.

The V gene is TRBV7-9, the J gene TRBJ1-6; D is unresolved. From germline, CDR1 is SEHNR and CDR2 FQNEAQ (reference sequence). Trimming stripped 1 base from V and 6 bases from J, with 7 bases between. CDR3 length equals 14 residues. This CDR3 is CASSLDGFNSPLHF. The CDR3 nucleotides read TGTGCCAGCAGCTTAGACGGATTTAATTCACCCCTCCACTTT.

The chain recombines TRBV12-3 or TRBV12-4 with TRBJ1-1; tentative D call: TRBD1 (5 bases). This CDR3 region has 11 residues. V was pared by 3 bases and J by 8 bases, with 7 bases between. This CDR3 is CASSFRAEAFF. CDR3 DNA: TGTGCCAGCAGTTTCAGGGCCGAAGCTTTCTTT.

This clonotype was seen more than once but under ten times. The chain couples TRBV5-1 to TRBJ1-1; a weak D match, TRBD1 (6 bases). V lost 7 bases to trimming and J lost 1 base, with 11 bases between them. The V gene's germline CDR1 is SGHRS and CDR2 YFSETQ. This CDR3 contains 13 residues. The CDR3 DNA is TGCGCCAGCGGGGGAGGGGGGAACACTGAAGCTTTCTTT. It codes for CASGGGGNTEAFF.

This sequence joins TRBV5-1 and TRBJ1-2; no clear D. Germline CDR1 and CDR2: SGHRS and YFSETQ. Trimming removed 4 bases at V and 4 bases at J, with 14 bases between. The CDR3 has 14 residues. CDR3: CASSADGASYGYTF. The CDR3 nucleotides are TGCGCCAGCAGCGCGGACGGAGCTAGCTATGGCTACACCTTC.

V usage is TRBV4-1 and J usage is TRBJ2-1; 13 nucleotides match TRBD2. Germline CDR1 reads MGHRA; CDR2 reads YSYEKL. Trimming took 3 bases from V and 11 from J; bases not matched to a gene: 10. The CDR3 is 16 residues long. DNA of the CDR3: TGCGCCAGCAGCCACCCTTATGGGACTAGCGGGAATAAGCAGTTCTTC. This encodes CASSHPYGTSGNKQFF.

The rearrangement links TRBV10-3 to TRBJ1-5, with D maybe TRBD1 (6 bases). CDR3 length equals 16 residues. Germline V gene sequence: CDR1 ENHRY, CDR2 SYGVKD. V lost 0 bases and J 2 bases, leaving 11 bases between the germline ends. Written as DNA, the CDR3 is TGTGCCATCAGTGAGTCGGGGGGCAGGGGCAATCAGCCCCAGCATTTT. This translates into CAISESGGRGNQPQHF.

As regards this clonotype: A junction boundary mismatches the germline segment, possibly from a read error. V gene TRBV7-7 combines with J gene TRBJ2-7; possible D gene TRBD1, 6 bases. This CDR3 contains 15 residues. CDR1 is SSHAT and CDR2 is FNYEAQ in the germline V gene (reference sequence). The CDR3 nucleotides are TGTGCTAGCAGCTTGAATCCCGGACAGACCTACGAGCAGTACTTC. As protein: CASSLNPGQTYEQYF.

This chain links TRBV21-1 with TRBJ2-1. TRBV21-1 is labeled a pseudogene. This CDR3 is 17 amino acids long. CDR3 amino acids: CASSKWVIRYSYNEQFF. The CDR3, as DNA: TGTGCCAGCAGCAAATGGGTGATCAGGTATTCCTACAATGAGCAGTTCTTC.

The rearrangement uses TRBV7-9 and TRBJ2-3; D might be TRBD1 (5 bases). The CDR3 extends over 16 amino acids. V was clipped by 2 bases and J by 0 bases, with 12 bases between them. Germline CDR1 and CDR2: SEHNR and FQNEAQ (reference sequence). DNA for the CDR3: TGTGCCAGCAGCTTAAGGACAAACCCTAGCACAGATACGCAGTATTTT. This codes for CASSLRTNPSTDTQYF.

The chain employs TRBV6-1 and TRBJ2-5; possible D gene TRBD1, 5 bases. V dropped 6 bases and J dropped 2 bases, with 13 bases sitting between them. CDR1 MNHNS and CDR2 SASEGT come from the germline V gene. The CDR3 runs 14 residues. The chain's CDR3 is CASRNDWTQETQYF. The CDR3 DNA follows: TGTGCCAGCAGGAATGACTGGACACAAGAGACCCAGTACTTC.

The rearrangement links TRBV21-1 to TRBJ2-5; the table assigns TRBD1, which was not confirmed against the DNA. TRBV21-1 is assigned pseudogene status. The CDR3 sequence is 16 residues long. The CDR3: CASSKGSHGQGWAQYF. In nucleotides, the CDR3 is TGTGCCAGCAGCAAAGGTAGTCACGGACAGGGGTGGGCCCAGTACTTC.

There are a few counts of this clonotype. This sequence joins TRBV27 and TRBJ1-3, with TRBD1 as a possible D gene (5 bases). Trimming removed 6 bases from V and 4 bases from J, with 13 bases in between. The V gene's germline CDR1 is MNHEY and CDR2 SMNVEV (reference sequence). This CDR3 region has 14 residues. CDR3 protein: CASRSRVKGNTIYF. In DNA form, the CDR3 reads TGTGCCAGCAGATCCAGGGTGAAGGGAAACACCATATATTTT.

The V gene is TRBV7-2, the J gene TRBJ2-7; tentatively, D is TRBD1 (5 bases). Trimming removed 2 bases at V and 5 bases at J, with 16 bases between. Looked up from germline, CDR1 is SGHTA and CDR2 is FQGNSA. This CDR3 has 15 amino acids. The DNA for the CDR3 is TGTGCCAGCAGCTTATTCACCCAGGGCACTGACGAGCAGTACTTC. Amino acid sequence: CASSLFTQGTDEQYF.

The V call is TRBV20-1, the J call TRBJ1-1; weak D call: TRBD1 (5 bases). The germline V gene encodes CDR1 DFQATT and CDR2 SNEGSKA (reference sequence). Trimming cost V 2 bases and J 1 base, with 14 bases left between them. The CDR3 spans 15 residues. The CDR3 loop is CSARIGGAGNTEAFF. CDR3 nucleotides: TGCAGTGCTAGAATTGGAGGGGCGGGGAACACTGAAGCTTTCTTT.

This clonotype showed up just a few times. The V and J genes are TRBV19 and TRBJ1-2; D possibly corresponds to TRBD1 (6 bases). This CDR3 is built from 12 residues. V lost 7 bases and J lost 4, with 10 bases in between. Germline-derived CDR1 and CDR2 are LNHDA and SQIVND (reference sequence). The CDR3, as DNA: TGTGCCAGTAAATTACAGGGCTATGGCTACACCTTC. Translation gives CASKLQGYGYTF.

The V and J genes are TRBV7-2 and TRBJ2-1, with a possible D match to TRBD1 (6 bases). This CDR3 has 15 amino acids. Trimming took 5 bases from V and 6 from J, leaving 17 bases between them. Germline CDR1 and CDR2: SGHTA and FQGNSA. The CDR3 is CASSQSRGSCNEQFF. The CDR3, as DNA: TGTGCCAGCAGCCAGAGTAGGGGGTCGTGCAATGAGCAGTTCTTC.

The chain recombines TRBV7-2 with TRBJ2-2; 7 bases are shared with TRBD1. This CDR3 is built from 18 residues. The germline CDR1 and CDR2 sequences are SGHTA and FQGNSA. After removal of 0 bases from V and 1 base from J, the junction contained 8 bases not matched to a gene. CDR3 sequence (DNA): TGTGCCAGCAGCTTAGCTTTACTCCGGGACAGGAACACCGGGGAGCTGTTTTTT. It translates to CASSLALLRDRNTGELFF.

The chain couples TRBV12-3 or TRBV12-4 to TRBJ1-5, with D perhaps TRBD1 (5 bases). The CDR3 spans 14 residues. V was trimmed by 0 bases and J by 3 bases, leaving 6 bases between them. The CDR3 loop is CASSLAGTNQPQHF. CDR3 DNA sequence: TGTGCCAGCAGTTTAGCAGGGACCAATCAGCCCCAGCATTTT.

The chain employs TRBV12-3 or TRBV12-4 and TRBJ1-2; D remains ambiguous. Trimming took 9 bases from V and 4 from J, leaving 21 bases between them. This CDR3 contains 15 residues. In DNA form, the CDR3 reads TGTGCCAGTTCCGGGTTCCCCTCGCGCGGCTATGGCTACACCTTC. It translates to CASSGFPSRGYGYTF.

This chain joins TRBV19 and TRBJ1-4; 10 bases align to TRBD1. The CDR3 runs to 14 residues. Trimming took 6 bases from V and 5 from J; bases not matched to a gene: 3. Germline V lookup: CDR1 LNHDA, CDR2 SQIVND (reference sequence). The CDR3 protein is CASRPGQGNEKLFF. DNA for the CDR3: TGTGCCAGTAGGCCGGGACAGGGGAATGAAAAACTGTTTTTT.

The V gene is TRBV5-1, the J gene TRBJ1-2; D gene uncertain. The CDR3 consists of 15 residues. V was pared by 1 base and J by 7 bases, with 17 bases between. Germline CDR1 reads SGHRS; CDR2 reads YFSETQ. CDR3 protein: CASSLREFGWGGYTF. CDR3 bases: TGCGCCAGCAGCTTGCGGGAATTCGGTTGGGGTGGCTACACCTTC.

This clonotype was seen a single time. J is TRBJ2-5 and V is TRBV4-3, with D unclear. The CDR3 is 14 amino acids. Between the trimmed V and J ends, which lost 6 bases and 5 bases, there was a span of 16 bases. The germline V gene has CDR1 LGHNA and CDR2 YSLEER. CDR3 amino acids: CASSPEPGAETQYF. Here the CDR3 DNA reads TGCGCCAGCAGTCCGGAACCAGGCGCTGAGACCCAGTACTTC.

The chain recombines TRBV19 with TRBJ2-3; D unresolved. CDR3 length: 16 amino acids. CDR1 LNHDA and CDR2 SQIVND come from the germline V gene (reference sequence). Trimming shortened V by 3 bases and J by 0 bases, and 13 bases separated the two germline ends. This CDR3 reads CASSIGQLASTDTQYF. As DNA, the CDR3 is TGTGCCAGTAGTATCGGGCAGTTGGCAAGCACAGATACGCAGTATTTT.

This rearrangement joins TRBV20-1 to TRBJ1-5, with D possibly TRBD1 on 5 matching bases. Trimming pared 3 bases from V and 0 bases from J, leaving 12 bases between. This CDR3 region has 15 residues. The germline gives CDR1 DFQATT, CDR2 SNEGSKA (reference sequence). The CDR3 reads CSARRGGNSNQPQHF. The CDR3 DNA sequence: TGCAGTGCTAGGAGGGGAGGGAATAGCAATCAGCCCCAGCATTTT.

This clonotype was seen a few times. V gene TRBV12-3 or TRBV12-4 combines with J gene TRBJ1-5; the match to TRBD1 covers 8 bases. The CDR3 is 15 amino acids. V lost 7 bases and J lost 2; bases outside the gene matches: 7. CDR3 sequence (DNA): TGTGCCAGCAAACAGGGGGATTTGGGCAATCAGCCCCAGCATTTT. Its protein is CASKQGDLGNQPQHF.